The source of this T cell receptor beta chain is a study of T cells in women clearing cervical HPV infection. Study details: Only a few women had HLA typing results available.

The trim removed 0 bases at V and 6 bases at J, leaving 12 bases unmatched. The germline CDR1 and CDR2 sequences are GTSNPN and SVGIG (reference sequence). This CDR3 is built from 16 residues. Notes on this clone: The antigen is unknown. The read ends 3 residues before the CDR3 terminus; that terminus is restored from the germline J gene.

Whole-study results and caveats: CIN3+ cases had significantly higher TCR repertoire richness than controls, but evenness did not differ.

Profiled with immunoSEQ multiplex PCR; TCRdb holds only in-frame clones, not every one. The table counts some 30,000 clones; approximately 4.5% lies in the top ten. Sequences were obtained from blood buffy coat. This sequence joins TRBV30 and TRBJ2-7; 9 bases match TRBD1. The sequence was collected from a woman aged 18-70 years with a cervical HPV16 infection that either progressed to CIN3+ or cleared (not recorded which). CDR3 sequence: CAWSVRVGQGGGEQYF. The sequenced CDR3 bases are TGTGCCTGGAGTGTACGGGTGGGACAGGGTGGAGGCGAG.